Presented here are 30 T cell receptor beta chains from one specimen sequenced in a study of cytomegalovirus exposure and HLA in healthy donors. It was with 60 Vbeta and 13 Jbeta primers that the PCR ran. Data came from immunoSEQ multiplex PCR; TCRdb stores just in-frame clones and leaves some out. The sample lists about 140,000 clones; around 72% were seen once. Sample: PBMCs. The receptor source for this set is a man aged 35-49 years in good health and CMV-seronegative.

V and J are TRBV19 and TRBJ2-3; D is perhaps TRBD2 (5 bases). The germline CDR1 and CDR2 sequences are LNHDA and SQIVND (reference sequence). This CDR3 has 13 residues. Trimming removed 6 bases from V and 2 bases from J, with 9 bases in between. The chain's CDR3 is CASRRRDTDTQYF. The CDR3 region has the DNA TGTGCCAGTAGGCGCCGGGACACAGATACGCAGTATTTT.

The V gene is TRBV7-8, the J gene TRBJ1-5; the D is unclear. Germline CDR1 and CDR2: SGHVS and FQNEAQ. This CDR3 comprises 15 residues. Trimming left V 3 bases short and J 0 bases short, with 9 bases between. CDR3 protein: CASSLRGNSNQPQHF. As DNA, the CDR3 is TGTGCCAGCAGCTTGCGGGGAAATAGCAATCAGCCCCAGCATTTT.

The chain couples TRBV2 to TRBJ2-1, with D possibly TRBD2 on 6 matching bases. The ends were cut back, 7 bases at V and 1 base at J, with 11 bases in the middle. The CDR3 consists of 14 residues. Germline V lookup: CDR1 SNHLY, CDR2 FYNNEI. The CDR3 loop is CASKSGVSYNEQFF. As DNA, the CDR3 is TGTGCCAGCAAGTCGGGAGTGTCCTACAATGAGCAGTTCTTC.

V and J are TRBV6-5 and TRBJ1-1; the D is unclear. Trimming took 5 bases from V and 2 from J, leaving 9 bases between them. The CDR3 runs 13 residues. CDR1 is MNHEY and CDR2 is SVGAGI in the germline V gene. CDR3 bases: TGTGCCAGCAGTCGAGACTATAACACTGAAGCTTTCTTT. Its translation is CASSRDYNTEAFF.

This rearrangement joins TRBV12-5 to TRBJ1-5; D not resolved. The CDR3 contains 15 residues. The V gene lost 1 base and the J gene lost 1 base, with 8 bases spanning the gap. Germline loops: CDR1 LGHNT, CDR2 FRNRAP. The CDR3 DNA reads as TGTGCTAGTGGTTTGGGCCAGTGGAGCAATCAGCCCCAGCATTTT. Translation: CASGLGQWSNQPQHF.

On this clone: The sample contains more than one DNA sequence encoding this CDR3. The CDR3 DNA reads as TGTGCCAGCAGCCTGGGACTAGCGGGAAACAATGAGCAGTTCTTC. This sequence encodes CASSLGLAGNNEQFF. This chain connects TRBV7-7 to TRBJ2-1; TRBD2 aligns across 13 bases. This CDR3 comprises 15 residues. In germline, CDR1 is SSHAT, CDR2 FNYEAQ (reference sequence). With 5 bases clipped from V and 5 bases from J, the junction kept 3 bases outside the gene matches.

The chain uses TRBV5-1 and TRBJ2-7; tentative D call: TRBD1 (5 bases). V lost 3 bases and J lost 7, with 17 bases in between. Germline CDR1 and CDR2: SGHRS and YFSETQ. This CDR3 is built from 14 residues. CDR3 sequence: CASSSAIRRTEQYF. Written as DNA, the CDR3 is TGCGCCAGCAGCTCAGCGATCCGAAGGACAGAGCAGTACTTC.

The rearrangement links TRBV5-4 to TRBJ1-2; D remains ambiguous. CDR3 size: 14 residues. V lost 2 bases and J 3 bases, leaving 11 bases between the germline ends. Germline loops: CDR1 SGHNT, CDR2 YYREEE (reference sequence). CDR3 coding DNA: TGTGCCAGCAGCTTACGAGGGTTACACTATGGCTACACCTTC. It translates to CASSLRGLHYGYTF.

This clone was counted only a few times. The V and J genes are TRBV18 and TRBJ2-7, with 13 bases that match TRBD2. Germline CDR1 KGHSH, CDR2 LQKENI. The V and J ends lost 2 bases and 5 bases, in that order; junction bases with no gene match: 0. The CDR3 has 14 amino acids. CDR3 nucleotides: TGTGCCAGCTCACCAGGACTAGCGGGAGACGAGCAGTACTTC. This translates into CASSPGLAGDEQYF.

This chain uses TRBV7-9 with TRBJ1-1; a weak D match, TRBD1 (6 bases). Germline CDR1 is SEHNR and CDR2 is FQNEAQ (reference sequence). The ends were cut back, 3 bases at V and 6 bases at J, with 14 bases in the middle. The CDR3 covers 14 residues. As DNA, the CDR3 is TGTGCCAGCAGCTTCACCAGGGAGGGGGCTGAAGCTTTCTTT. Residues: CASSFTREGAEAFF.

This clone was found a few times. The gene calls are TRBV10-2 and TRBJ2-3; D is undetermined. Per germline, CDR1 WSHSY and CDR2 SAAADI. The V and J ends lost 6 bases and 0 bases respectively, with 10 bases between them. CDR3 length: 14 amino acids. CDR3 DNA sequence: TGCGCCAGCAGACCCATGACTAGCACAGATACGCAGTATTTT. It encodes CASRPMTSTDTQYF.

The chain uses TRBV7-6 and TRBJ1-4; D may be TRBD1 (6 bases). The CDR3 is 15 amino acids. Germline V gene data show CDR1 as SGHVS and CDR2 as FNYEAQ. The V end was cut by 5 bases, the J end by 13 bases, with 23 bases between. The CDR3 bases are TGTGCCAGCAGCCCCCAGACAGGCCCGGCTCTTATACTGTTTTTT. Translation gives CASSPQTGPALILFF.

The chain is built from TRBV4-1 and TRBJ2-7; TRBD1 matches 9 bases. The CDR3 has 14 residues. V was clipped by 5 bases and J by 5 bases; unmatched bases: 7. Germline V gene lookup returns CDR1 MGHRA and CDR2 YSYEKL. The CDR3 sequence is CASSALGQGNEQYF. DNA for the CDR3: TGCGCCAGCAGCGCGCTGGGACAGGGAAACGAGCAGTACTTC.

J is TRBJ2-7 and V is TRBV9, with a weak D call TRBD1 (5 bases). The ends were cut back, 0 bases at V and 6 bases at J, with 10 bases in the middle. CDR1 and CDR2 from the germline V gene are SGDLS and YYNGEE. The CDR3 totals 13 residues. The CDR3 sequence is CASSVDRIGEQYF. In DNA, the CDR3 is TGTGCCAGCAGCGTAGACAGGATAGGCGAGCAGTACTTC. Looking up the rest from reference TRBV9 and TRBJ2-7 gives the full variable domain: DSGVTQTPKHLITATGQRVTLRCSPRSGDLSVYWYQQSLDQGLQFLIQYYNGEERAKGNILERFSAQQFPDLHSELNLSSLELGDSALYFCASSVDRIGEQYFGPGTRLTVT.

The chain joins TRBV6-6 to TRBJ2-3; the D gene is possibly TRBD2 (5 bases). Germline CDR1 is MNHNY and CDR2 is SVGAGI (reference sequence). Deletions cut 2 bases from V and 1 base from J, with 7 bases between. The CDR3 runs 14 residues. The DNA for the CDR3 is TGTGCCAGCAGTTACGGGAGAGGCACAGATACGCAGTATTTT. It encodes CASSYGRGTDTQYF.

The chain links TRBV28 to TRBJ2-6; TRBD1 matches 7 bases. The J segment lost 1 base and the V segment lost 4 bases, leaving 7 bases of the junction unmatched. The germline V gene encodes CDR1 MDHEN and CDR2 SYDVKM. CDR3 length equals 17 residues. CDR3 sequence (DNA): TGTGCCAGCAGTTACGGACAGGCCCCTTCTGGGGCCAACGTCCTGACTTTC. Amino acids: CASSYGQAPSGANVLTF.

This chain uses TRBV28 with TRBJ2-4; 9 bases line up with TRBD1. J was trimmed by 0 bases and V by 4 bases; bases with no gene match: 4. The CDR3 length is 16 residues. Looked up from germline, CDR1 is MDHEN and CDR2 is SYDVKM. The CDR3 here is CASSYPDRGAKNIQYF. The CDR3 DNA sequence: TGTGCCAGCAGTTACCCGGACAGGGGAGCCAAAAACATTCAGTACTTC.

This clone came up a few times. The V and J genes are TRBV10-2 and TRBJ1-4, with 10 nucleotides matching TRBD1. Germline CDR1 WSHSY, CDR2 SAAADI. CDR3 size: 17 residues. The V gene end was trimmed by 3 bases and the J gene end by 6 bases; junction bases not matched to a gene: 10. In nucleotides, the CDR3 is TGCGCCAGCAGTGACCCAGCAGGTGGGACAGGGGATGAAAAACTGTTTTTT. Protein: CASSDPAGGTGDEKLFF.

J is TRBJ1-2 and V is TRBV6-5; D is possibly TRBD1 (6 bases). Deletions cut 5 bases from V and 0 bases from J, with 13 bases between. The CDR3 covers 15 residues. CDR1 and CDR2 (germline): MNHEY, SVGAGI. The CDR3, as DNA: TGTGCCAGCAGTCATAGGACAGCCTCTAACTATGGCTACACCTTC. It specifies CASSHRTASNYGYTF.

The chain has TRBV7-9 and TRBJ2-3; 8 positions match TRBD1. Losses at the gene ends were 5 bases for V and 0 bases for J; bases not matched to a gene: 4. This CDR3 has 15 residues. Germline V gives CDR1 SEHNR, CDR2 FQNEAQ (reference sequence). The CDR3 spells CASSPRTGSTDTQYF. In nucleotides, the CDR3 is TGTGCCAGCAGCCCTAGGACAGGGAGCACAGATACGCAGTATTTT.

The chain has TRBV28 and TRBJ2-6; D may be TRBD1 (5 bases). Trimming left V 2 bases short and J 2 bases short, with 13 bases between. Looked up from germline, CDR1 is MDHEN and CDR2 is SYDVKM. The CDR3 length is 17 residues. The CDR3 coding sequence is TGTGCCAGCAGTTTAGACTCAGGGTTCCCTGGGGCCAACGTCCTGACTTTC. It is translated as CASSLDSGFPGANVLTF.

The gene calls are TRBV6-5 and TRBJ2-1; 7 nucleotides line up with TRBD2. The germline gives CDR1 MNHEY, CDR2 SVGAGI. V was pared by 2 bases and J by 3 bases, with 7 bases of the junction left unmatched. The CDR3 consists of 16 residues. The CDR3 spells CASSYIARGSYNEQFF. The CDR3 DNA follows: TGTGCCAGCAGTTACATCGCGCGGGGGAGCTACAATGAGCAGTTCTTC.

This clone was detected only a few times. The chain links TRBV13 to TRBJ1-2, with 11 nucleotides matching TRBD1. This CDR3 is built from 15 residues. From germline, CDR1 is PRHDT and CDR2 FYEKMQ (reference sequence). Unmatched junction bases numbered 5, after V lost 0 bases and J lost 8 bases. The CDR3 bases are TGTGCCAGCAGCTTAGGCCGTAGGACAGGGGGCGGCTACACCTTC. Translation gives CASSLGRRTGGGYTF.

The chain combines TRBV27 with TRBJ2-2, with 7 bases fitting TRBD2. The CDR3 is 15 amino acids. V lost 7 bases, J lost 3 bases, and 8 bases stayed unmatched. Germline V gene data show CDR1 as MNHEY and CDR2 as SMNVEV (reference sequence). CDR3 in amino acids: CASTPRTSHTGELFF. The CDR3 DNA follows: TGTGCCAGCACCCCCCGGACTAGTCACACCGGGGAGCTGTTTTTT.

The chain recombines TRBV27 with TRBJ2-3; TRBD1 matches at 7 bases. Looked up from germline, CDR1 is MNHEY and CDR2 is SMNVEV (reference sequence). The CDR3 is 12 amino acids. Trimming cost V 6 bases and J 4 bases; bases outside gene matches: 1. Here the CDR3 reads CASSQGADTQYF. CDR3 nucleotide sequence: TGTGCCAGCAGCCAGGGGGCAGATACGCAGTATTTT.

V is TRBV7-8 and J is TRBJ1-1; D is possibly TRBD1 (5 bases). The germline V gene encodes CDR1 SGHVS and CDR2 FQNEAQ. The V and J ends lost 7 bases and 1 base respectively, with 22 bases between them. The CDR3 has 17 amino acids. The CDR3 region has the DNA TGTGCCAGCACCCATTTCCCAACCCAGCAGGGGAACACTGAAGCTTTCTTT. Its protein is CASTHFPTQQGNTEAFF.

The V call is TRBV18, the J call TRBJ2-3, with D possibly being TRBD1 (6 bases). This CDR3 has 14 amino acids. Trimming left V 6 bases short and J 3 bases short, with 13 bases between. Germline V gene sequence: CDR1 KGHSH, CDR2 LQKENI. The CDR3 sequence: CASSTGIGTDTQYF. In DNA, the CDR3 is TGTGCCAGCTCTACAGGGATTGGGACAGATACGCAGTATTTT.

CDR3 in DNA: TGTGCCACCCGGAACGTTGGGACAGGCAATGAAAAACTGTTTTTT. Protein product: CATRNVGTGNEKLFF. This chain uses TRBV19 with TRBJ1-4, with TRBD1 identical over 8 bases. CDR1 is LNHDA, CDR2 SQIVND, per germline (reference sequence). The CDR3 extends over 15 amino acids. V dropped 10 bases and J dropped 5; count of bases not matched to a gene: 12.

DNA for the CDR3: TGTGCCAGCAGCGTGGGGGCCTCGAGGCGTAATTCACCCCTCCACTTT. It yields the protein CASSVGASRRNSPLHF. This chain joins TRBV9 and TRBJ1-6; TRBD1 might be the D (6 bases). V lost 2 bases to trimming and J lost 6 bases, with 15 bases between them. The CDR3 extends over 16 amino acids. Germline-derived CDR1 and CDR2 are SGDLS and YYNGEE.

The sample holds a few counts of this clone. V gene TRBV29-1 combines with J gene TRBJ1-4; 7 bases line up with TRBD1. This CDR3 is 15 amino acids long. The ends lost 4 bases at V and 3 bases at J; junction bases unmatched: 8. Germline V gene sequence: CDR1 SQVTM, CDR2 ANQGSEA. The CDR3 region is CSVAVNGQANEKLFF. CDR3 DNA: TGCAGCGTTGCCGTGAACGGACAGGCTAATGAAAAACTGTTTTTT. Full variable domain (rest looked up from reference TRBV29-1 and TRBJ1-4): SAVISQKPSRDICQRGTSLTIQCQVDSQVTMMFWYRQQPGQSLTLIATANQGSEATYESGFVIDKFPISRPNLTFSTLTVSNMSPEDSSIYLCSVAVNGQANEKLFFGSGTQLSVL.